This T cell receptor beta chain is from a study of T cells after yellow fever vaccination. Study-wide background: Fractions containing few cells were prepared with SMART-Seq v4 Ultra Low Input. Study-wide points: From the bulk population, abundant clonotypes could contaminate and appear within FACS-sorted repertoires. When the response was secondary, it was weaker but reached its peak faster, day 5 versus 15. CD4 and CD8 compartments shared a small share of clonotypes, likely from convergent recombination.

With respect to this clonotype: As yet, its antigen is unknown.

TCRdb itself ran the 5' RACE reads through MiXCR, one entry per CDR3 protein. The sample gives about 340,000 distinct CDR3 sequences, around an eighth of which show up once; more than 3% is in the top ten. Sample: CD4+ T cells sorted from PBMCs, taken 15 days after the yellow fever booster vaccination. This clonotype was sampled from a man younger than 35 who received the YFV17D yellow fever vaccine.

CDR3 coding DNA: TGTGCCAGCAGATGGATTGCTACTAGCACAGATACGCAGTATTTT. This translates into CASRWIATSTDTQYF. This chain uses TRBV11-2 with TRBJ2-3; no firm D call. Germline values: CDR1 SGHAT, CDR2 FQNNGV. The CDR3 is made up of 15 amino acids. V lost 6 bases, J lost 0 bases, and 13 bases lay in between.